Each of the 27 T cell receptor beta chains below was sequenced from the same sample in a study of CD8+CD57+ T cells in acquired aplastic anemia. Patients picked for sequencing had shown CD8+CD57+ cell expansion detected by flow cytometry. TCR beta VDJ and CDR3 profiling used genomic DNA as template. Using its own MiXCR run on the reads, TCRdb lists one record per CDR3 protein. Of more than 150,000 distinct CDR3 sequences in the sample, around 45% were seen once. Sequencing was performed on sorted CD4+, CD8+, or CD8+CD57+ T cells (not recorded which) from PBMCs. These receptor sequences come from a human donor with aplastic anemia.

The CDR3 region has the DNA TGTGCCAGCAGATATTCCTCCTACAATGAGCAGTTCTTC. This gives the protein CASRYSSYNEQFF. This rearrangement joins TRBV7-2 to TRBJ2-1; D not resolved. V dropped 6 bases and J dropped 0 bases, with 6 bases sitting between them. CDR1 SGHTA and CDR2 FQGNSA come from the germline V gene. The CDR3 is 13 amino acids.

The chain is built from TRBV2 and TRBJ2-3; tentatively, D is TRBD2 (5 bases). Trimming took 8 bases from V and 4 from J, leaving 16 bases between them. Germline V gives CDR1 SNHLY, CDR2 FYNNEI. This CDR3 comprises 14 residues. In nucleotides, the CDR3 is TGTGCCAGCCGTGGCGGGTTGAGCGCAGATACGCAGTATTTT. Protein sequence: CASRGGLSADTQYF.

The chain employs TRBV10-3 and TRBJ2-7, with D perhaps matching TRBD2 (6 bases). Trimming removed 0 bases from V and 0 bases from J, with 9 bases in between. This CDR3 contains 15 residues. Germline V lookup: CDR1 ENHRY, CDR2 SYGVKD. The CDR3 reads CAISESETSSYEQYF. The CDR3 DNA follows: TGTGCCATCAGTGAGTCGGAGACTAGCTCCTACGAGCAGTACTTC.

Here the CDR3 reads CASPRVGNTIYF. As DNA, the CDR3 is TGTGCCAGCCCCAGGGTTGGAAACACCATATATTTT. The chain uses TRBV2 and TRBJ1-3; possibly TRBD1 for D (5 bases). The V end was cut by 8 bases, the J end by 3 bases, with 8 bases between. This CDR3 comprises 12 residues. The germline V gene encodes CDR1 SNHLY and CDR2 FYNNEI. Using reference TRBV2 and TRBJ1-3 for the parts outside the CDR3, the full variable domain is EPEVTQTPSHQVTQMGQEVILRCVPISNHLYFYWYRQILGQKVEFLVSFYNNEISEKSEIFDDQFSVERPDGSNFTLKIRSTKLEDSAMYFCASPRVGNTIYFGEGSWLTVV.

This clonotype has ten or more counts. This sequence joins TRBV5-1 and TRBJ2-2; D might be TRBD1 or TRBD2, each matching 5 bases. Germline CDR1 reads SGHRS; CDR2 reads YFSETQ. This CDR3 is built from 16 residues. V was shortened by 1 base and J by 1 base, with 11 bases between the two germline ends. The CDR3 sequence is CASSLSGRLNTGELFF. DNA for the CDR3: TGCGCCAGCAGCTTGTCGGGACGCCTGAACACCGGGGAGCTGTTTTTT.

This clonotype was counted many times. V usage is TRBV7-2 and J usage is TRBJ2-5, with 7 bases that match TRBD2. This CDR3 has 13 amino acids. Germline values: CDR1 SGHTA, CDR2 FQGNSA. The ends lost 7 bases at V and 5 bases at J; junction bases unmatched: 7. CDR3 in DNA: TGTGCCAGCAAGCGCGGGAGCTTGGAGACCCAGTACTTC. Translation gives CASKRGSLETQYF. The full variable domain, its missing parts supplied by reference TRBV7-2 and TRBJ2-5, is GAGVSQSPSNKVTEKGKDVELRCDPISGHTALYWYRQSLGQGLEFLIYFQGNSAPDKSGLPSDRFSAERTGGSVSTLTIQRTQQEDSAVYLCASKRGSLETQYFGPGTRLLVL.

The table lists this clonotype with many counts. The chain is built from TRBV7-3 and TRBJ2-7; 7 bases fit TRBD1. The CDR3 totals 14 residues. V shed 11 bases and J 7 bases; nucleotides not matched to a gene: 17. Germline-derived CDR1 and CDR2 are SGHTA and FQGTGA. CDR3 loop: CAGDGTAGPDEQYF. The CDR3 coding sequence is TGTGCCGGCGACGGGACAGCAGGCCCTGATGAGCAGTACTTC.

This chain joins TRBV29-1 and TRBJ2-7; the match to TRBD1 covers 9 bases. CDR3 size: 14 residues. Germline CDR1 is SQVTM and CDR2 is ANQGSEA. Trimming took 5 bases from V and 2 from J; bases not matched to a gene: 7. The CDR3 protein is CSVSGTGRAYEQYF. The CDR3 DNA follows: TGCAGCGTTTCAGGGACAGGGAGGGCCTACGAGCAGTACTTC.

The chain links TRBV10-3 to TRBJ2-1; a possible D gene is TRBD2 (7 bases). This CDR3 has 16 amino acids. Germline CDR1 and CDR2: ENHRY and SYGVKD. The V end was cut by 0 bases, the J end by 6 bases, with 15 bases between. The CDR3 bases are TGTGCCATCAGTGAGTCGGGCGCGGGGGCCTTCAATGAGCAGTTCTTC. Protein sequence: CAISESGAGAFNEQFF.

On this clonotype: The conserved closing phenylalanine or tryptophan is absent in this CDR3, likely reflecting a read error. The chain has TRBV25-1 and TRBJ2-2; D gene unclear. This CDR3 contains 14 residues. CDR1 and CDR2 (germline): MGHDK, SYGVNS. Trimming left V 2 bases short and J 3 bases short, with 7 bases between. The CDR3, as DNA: TGTGCCAGCAGTGAAGTCCCGTACACCGGGGAGCTGTTTCTT. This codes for CASSEVPYTGELFL.

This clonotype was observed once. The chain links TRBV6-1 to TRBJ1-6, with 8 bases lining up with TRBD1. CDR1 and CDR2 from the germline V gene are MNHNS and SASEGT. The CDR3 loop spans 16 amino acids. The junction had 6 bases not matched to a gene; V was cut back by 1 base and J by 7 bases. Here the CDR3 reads CASSEGLTGGNSPLHF. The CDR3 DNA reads TGTGCCAGCAGTGAAGGACTAACAGGGGGGAATTCACCCCTCCACTTT.

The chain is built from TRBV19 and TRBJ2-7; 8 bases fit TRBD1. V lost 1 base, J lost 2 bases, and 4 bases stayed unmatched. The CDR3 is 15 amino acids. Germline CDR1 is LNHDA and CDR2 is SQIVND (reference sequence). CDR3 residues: CASSIADRGAYEQYF. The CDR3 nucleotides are TGTGCCAGTAGTATAGCCGACAGGGGAGCCTACGAGCAGTACTTC.

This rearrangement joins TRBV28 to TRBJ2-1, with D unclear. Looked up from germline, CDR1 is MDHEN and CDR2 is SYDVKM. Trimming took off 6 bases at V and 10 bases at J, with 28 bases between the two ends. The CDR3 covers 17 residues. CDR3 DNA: TGTGCCAGCAGACTCCGACACGTTCCTAGGTCCTCCTACGAGCAGTTCTTC. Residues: CASRLRHVPRSSYEQFF.

This chain's CDR3 is CASSADGSPLHF. For the CDR3, the DNA is TGTGCCAGCAGCGCTGACGGTTCACCCCTCCACTTT. The chain has TRBV9 and TRBJ1-6, with D unresolved. V was clipped by 3 bases and J by 9 bases, with 7 bases between them. Germline values: CDR1 SGDLS, CDR2 YYNGEE. This CDR3 has 12 amino acids.

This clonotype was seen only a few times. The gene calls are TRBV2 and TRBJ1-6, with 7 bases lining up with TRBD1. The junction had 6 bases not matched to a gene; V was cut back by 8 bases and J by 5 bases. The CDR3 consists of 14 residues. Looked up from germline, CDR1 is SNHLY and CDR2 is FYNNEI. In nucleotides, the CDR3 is TGTGCCAGCGGCTCCGGGACAGATAATTCACCCCTCCACTTT. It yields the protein CASGSGTDNSPLHF.

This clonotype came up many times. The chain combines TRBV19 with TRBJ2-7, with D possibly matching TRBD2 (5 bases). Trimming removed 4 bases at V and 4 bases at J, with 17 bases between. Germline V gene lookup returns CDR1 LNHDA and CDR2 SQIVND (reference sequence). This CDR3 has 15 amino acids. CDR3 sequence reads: CASSKEGSSPYEQYF. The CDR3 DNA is TGTGCCAGTAGTAAAGAGGGTTCCAGTCCTTACGAGCAGTACTTC.

The CDR3 DNA reads TGCAGCGGTAAAACCGGGACAGGGGAGCAGTACTTC. Encoded protein: CSGKTGTGEQYF. J is TRBJ2-7 and V is TRBV29-1; 9 bases line up with TRBD1. Germline CDR1 and CDR2: SQVTM and ANQGSEA. The J segment lost 7 bases and the V segment lost 7 bases, leaving 8 bases of the junction unmatched. The CDR3 runs 12 residues.

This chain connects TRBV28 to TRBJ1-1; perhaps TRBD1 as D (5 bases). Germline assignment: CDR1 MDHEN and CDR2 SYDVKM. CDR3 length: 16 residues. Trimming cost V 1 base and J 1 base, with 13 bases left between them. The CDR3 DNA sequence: TGTGCCAGCAGTTTATTCCGGAGTGGGGGGAACACTGAAGCTTTCTTT. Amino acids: CASSLFRSGGNTEAFF.

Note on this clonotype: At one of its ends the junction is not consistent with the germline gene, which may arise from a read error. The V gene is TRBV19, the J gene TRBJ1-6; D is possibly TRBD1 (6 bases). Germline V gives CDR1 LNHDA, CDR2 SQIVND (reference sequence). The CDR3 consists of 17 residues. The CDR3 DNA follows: TGTGCCAGTAGTAGAGGACAGCTGAGCTCCTATAATTCACCCCTCCATTTT. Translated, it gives CASSRGQLSSYNSPLHF.

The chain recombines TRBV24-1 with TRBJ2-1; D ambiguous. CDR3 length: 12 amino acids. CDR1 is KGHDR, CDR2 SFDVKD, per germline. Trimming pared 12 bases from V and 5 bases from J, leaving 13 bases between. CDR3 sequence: CAPDLGNNEQFF. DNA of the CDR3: TGTGCCCCGGACCTTGGGAACAATGAGCAGTTCTTC.

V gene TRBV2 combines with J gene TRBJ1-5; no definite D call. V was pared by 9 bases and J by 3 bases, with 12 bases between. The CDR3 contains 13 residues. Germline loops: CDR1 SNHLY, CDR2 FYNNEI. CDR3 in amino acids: CASTSRLNQPQHF. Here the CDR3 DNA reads TGTGCCAGTACTTCAAGACTCAATCAGCCCCAGCATTTT.

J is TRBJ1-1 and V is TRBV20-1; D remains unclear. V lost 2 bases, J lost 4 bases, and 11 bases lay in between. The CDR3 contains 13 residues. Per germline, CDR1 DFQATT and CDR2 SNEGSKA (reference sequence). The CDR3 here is CSARREAITEAFF. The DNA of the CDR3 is TGCAGTGCTAGACGGGAGGCGATCACTGAAGCTTTCTTT.

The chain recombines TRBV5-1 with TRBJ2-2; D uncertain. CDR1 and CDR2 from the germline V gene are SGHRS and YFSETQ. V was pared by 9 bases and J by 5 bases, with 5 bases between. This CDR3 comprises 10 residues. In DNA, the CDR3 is TGCGCCACCTCAACCGGGGAGCTGTTTTTT. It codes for CATSTGELFF.

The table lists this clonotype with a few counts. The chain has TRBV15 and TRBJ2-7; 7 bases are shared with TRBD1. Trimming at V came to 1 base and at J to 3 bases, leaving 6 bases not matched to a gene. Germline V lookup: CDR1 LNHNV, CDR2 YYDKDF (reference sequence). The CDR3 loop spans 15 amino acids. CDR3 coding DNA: TGTGCCACCAGCAGAGTCTTCGCAGGGGGCTACGAGCAGTACTTC. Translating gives CATSRVFAGGYEQYF.

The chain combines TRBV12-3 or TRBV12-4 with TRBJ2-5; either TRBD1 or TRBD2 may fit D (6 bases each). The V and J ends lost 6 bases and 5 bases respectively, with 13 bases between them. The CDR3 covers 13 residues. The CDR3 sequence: CASSRGLMETQYF. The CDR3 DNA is TGTGCCAGCAGCCGGGGGCTCATGGAGACCCAGTACTTC.

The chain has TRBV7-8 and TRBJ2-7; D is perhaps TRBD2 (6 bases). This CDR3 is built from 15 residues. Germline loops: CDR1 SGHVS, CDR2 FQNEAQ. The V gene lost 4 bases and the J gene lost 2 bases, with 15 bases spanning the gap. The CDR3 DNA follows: TGTGCCAGCAGCTCGGGAGCAGGAATAACCTACGAGCAGTACTTC. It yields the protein CASSSGAGITYEQYF. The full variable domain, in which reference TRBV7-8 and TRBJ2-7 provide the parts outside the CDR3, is GAGVSQSPRYKVAKRGQDVALRCDPISGHVSLFWYQQALGQGPEFLTYFQNEAQLDKSGLPSDRFFAERPEGSVSTLKIQRTQQEDSAVYLCASSSGAGITYEQYFGPGTRLTVT.

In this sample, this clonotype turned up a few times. CDR3 DNA sequence: TGCAGTGCTAGAAATCCCAAGGAAGCTTTCTTT. Translation: CSARNPKEAFF. This rearrangement joins TRBV20-1 to TRBJ1-1; D is ambiguous. The CDR3 is made up of 11 amino acids. Germline V CDR1 and CDR2: DFQATT, SNEGSKA (reference sequence). Trimming shortened V by 2 bases and J by 8 bases, and 9 bases separated the two germline ends.